This passage covers 26 T cell receptor beta chains from one sample sequenced in a study of CD8+ T cells in alopecia areata. The sequencing template was cDNA reverse transcribed from extracted RNA. Assay used: immunoSEQ multiplex PCR; TCRdb lists only in-frame clones, some missing. The table records 150,000 to 250,000 clones, about three fifths of them present only once. Described treatment: oral pan-JAK inhibitor, 5-10 mg twice daily. The sample was CD4+ T cells sorted from blood, taken at week 4, from a patient treated with tofacitinib. These receptors were collected from a human donor with alopecia areata.

This clone appeared a single time. The V gene is TRBV30, the J gene TRBJ1-1, with TRBD1 matching over 8 bases. Trimming took 5 bases from V and 6 from J; bases not matched to a gene: 8. Germline CDR1 is GTSNPN and CDR2 is SVGIG (reference sequence). CDR3 length: 13 residues. CDR3 bases: TGTGCCTGGGTCCAGGGGGCGCGAGCTGAAGCTTTCTTT. It specifies CAWVQGARAEAFF.

V usage is TRBV6-5 and J usage is TRBJ2-2; TRBD2 might be the D (6 bases). There are 15 residues in the CDR3. The germline V gene has CDR1 MNHEY and CDR2 SVGAGI. V gave up 6 bases and J gave up 5 bases, with 16 bases separating them. CDR3 DNA: TGTGCCAGCAGGCCAGGGACTCCGGGAACCGGGGAGCTGTTTTTT. It specifies CASRPGTPGTGELFF.

The genes are TRBV6-5 and TRBJ2-7, with D possibly being TRBD1 (6 bases). Germline V CDR1 and CDR2: MNHEY, SVGAGI. CDR3 length equals 13 residues. Trimming cost V 4 bases and J 7 bases, with 14 bases left between them. CDR3 nucleotides: TGTGCCAGCAGTTCGATTAACAGGGAGGAGCAGTACTTC. Translating it yields CASSSINREEQYF.

The rearrangement joins TRBV29-1 to TRBJ2-3; 7 bases align to TRBD2. The germline V gene has CDR1 SQVTM and CDR2 ANQGSEA. J was trimmed by 2 bases and V by 4 bases; bases with no gene match: 9. This CDR3 spans 15 amino acids. This chain's CDR3 is CSVGGSGSFTDTQYF. DNA of the CDR3: TGCAGCGTTGGTGGTAGCGGGTCCTTCACAGATACGCAGTATTTT.

The chain recombines TRBV9 with TRBJ2-7; D remains unclear. The V and J ends lost 0 bases and 2 bases respectively, with 9 bases between them. The CDR3 has 14 amino acids. CDR1 SGDLS and CDR2 YYNGEE come from the germline V gene. In DNA form, the CDR3 reads TGTGCCAGCAGCGTAGAGGGTGGTACCTACGAGCAGTACTTC. Protein: CASSVEGGTYEQYF.

V is TRBV30 and J is TRBJ2-5; D gene uncertain. Trimming took 0 bases from V and 3 from J, leaving 11 bases between them. This CDR3 comprises 14 residues. CDR1 GTSNPN and CDR2 SVGIG come from the germline V gene (reference sequence). In nucleotides, the CDR3 is TGTGCCTGGAGTGTAGGGCCAGTAAAAGAGACCCAGTACTTC. It specifies CAWSVGPVKETQYF.

The chain joins TRBV29-1 to TRBJ1-2; D possibly corresponds to TRBD1 (5 bases). The ends were cut back, 3 bases at V and 8 bases at J, with 13 bases in the middle. The CDR3 spans 12 residues. Germline loops: CDR1 SQVTM, CDR2 ANQGSEA. CDR3 region: CSVERGLGGYTF. The CDR3 region has the DNA TGCAGCGTTGAGAGGGGCCTGGGAGGCTACACCTTC. Full variable domain (outside the CDR3, taken from reference TRBV29-1 and TRBJ1-2): SAVISQKPSRDICQRGTSLTIQCQVDSQVTMMFWYRQQPGQSLTLIATANQGSEATYESGFVIDKFPISRPNLTFSTLTVSNMSPEDSSIYLCSVERGLGGYTFGSGTRLTVV.

The genes are TRBV29-1 and TRBJ1-1, with TRBD1 identical over 9 bases. The CDR3 is 14 amino acids. V shed 7 bases and J 1 base; nucleotides not matched to a gene: 7. Germline V gene data show CDR1 as SQVTM and CDR2 as ANQGSEA. The CDR3 nucleotides read TGCAGCGCTTCGGACAGGGGATGGAACACTGAAGCTTTCTTT. It yields the protein CSASDRGWNTEAFF.

Turning to this clone: At the DNA level, this CDR3 is encoded by other sequences in the same sample as well. This chain connects TRBV30 to TRBJ1-5; D gene ambiguous. With 3 bases removed from V and 1 base from J, the gap between germline ends came to 7 bases. Germline V gene data show CDR1 as GTSNPN and CDR2 as SVGIG (reference sequence). The CDR3 totals 13 residues. CDR3 sequence reads: CAWSGRSNQPQHF. In DNA form, the CDR3 reads TGTGCCTGGAGCGGACGGAGCAATCAGCCCCAGCATTTT.

The chain employs TRBV2 and TRBJ2-4; D unclear. The CDR3 is 15 residues long. Looked up from germline, CDR1 is SNHLY and CDR2 is FYNNEI. V was pared by 6 bases and J by 0 bases, with 12 bases between. The CDR3 region has the DNA TGTGCCAGCAGCCCTGACCACCTAGCCAAAAACATTCAGTACTTC. Residues: CASSPDHLAKNIQYF.

The CDR3 DNA sequence: TGCGCCAGCAGCTTGGAGGGCAGGGGTAGCGAGCAGTACTTC. It is translated as CASSLEGRGSEQYF. The chain recombines TRBV5-1 with TRBJ2-7; D is possibly TRBD1 (6 bases). V dropped 0 bases and J dropped 6 bases, with 13 bases sitting between them. The CDR3 is made up of 14 amino acids. In germline, CDR1 is SGHRS, CDR2 YFSETQ. Based on the CDR3 plus reference TRBV5-1 and TRBJ2-7, the full variable domain is KAGVTQTPRYLIKTRGQQVTLSCSPISGHRSVSWYQQTPGQGLQFLFEYFSETQRNKGNFPGRFSGRQFSNSRSEMNVSTLELGDSALYLCASSLEGRGSEQYFGPGTRLTVT.

The V call is TRBV29-1, the J call TRBJ2-7, with D maybe TRBD1 (7 bases). V was pared by 6 bases and J by 6 bases, with 15 bases between. The CDR3 runs to 12 residues. Looked up from germline, CDR1 is SQVTM and CDR2 is ANQGSEA. The CDR3 spells CSVDAGGREQYF. CDR3 nucleotides: TGCAGCGTCGACGCAGGGGGGCGCGAGCAGTACTTC.

This clone came up a few times. The V call is TRBV6-5, the J call TRBJ1-1, with D tentatively TRBD1 (6 bases). This CDR3 has 12 amino acids. Germline CDR1 and CDR2: MNHEY and SVGAGI. V was cut by 6 bases and J by 4 bases, with 9 bases left in between. The CDR3 protein is CASRHRATEAFF. The CDR3 DNA sequence: TGTGCCAGCAGACACAGGGCCACTGAAGCTTTCTTT.

V and J are TRBV15 and TRBJ1-6, with no clear D. V was clipped by 1 base and J by 10 bases, with 14 bases between them. The length of the CDR3 is 15 residues. Germline lookup yields CDR1 LNHNV and CDR2 YYDKDF (reference sequence). CDR3 nucleotide sequence: TGTGCCACCAGCAGAGTTAGGCAGAACGGATCACCCCTCCACTTT. Translation: CATSRVRQNGSPLHF.

This clone has only a few counts. This chain connects TRBV5-6 to TRBJ1-1; 8 bases map to TRBD1. There are 15 residues in the CDR3. J gave up 5 bases and V 2 bases, and 8 bases lay outside the gene matches. Germline-derived CDR1 and CDR2 are SGHDT and YYEEEE. The CDR3 DNA reads as TGTGCCAGCAGCTTCATAGGACAGGGAGAAACTGAAGCTTTCTTT. This encodes CASSFIGQGETEAFF.

The rearrangement links TRBV15 to TRBJ2-1, with D perhaps matching TRBD1 (5 bases). The CDR3 is made up of 12 amino acids. The germline V and J ends were trimmed by 0 bases and 11 bases, with 8 bases remaining between them. Germline V lookup: CDR1 LNHNV, CDR2 YYDKDF (reference sequence). CDR3 sequence reads: CATSREGVQQFF. The CDR3 DNA sequence: TGTGCCACCAGCAGAGAAGGGGTACAGCAGTTCTTC.

The chain carries TRBV7-9 and TRBJ1-4, with D perhaps matching TRBD1 (5 bases). Germline CDR1 and CDR2: SEHNR and FQNEAQ (reference sequence). V lost 5 bases, J lost 8 bases, and 15 bases lay in between. The CDR3 totals 14 residues. The CDR3 DNA is TGTGCCAGCAGCCCCACAGGCCGCGGGGAAAAACTGTTTTTT. This sequence encodes CASSPTGRGEKLFF. The complete variable domain, with remaining parts taken from reference TRBV7-9 and TRBJ1-4, reads DTGVSQNPRHKITKRGQNVTFRCDPISEHNRLYWYRQTLGQGPEFLTYFQNEAQLEKSRLLSDRFSAERPKGSFSTLEIQRTEQGDSAMYLCASSPTGRGEKLFFGSGTQLSVL.

This clone was counted a few times. The chain joins TRBV19 to TRBJ2-1, with D possibly being TRBD2 (5 bases). Trimming shortened V by 1 base and J by 1 base, and 8 bases separated the two germline ends. This CDR3 is 15 amino acids long. Germline CDR1 is LNHDA and CDR2 is SQIVND (reference sequence). The CDR3 region has the DNA TGTGCCAGTAGTATAGTCCGGGGATCCTACAATGAGCAGTTCTTC. It encodes CASSIVRGSYNEQFF. The complete variable domain, with remaining parts taken from reference TRBV19 and TRBJ2-1, reads DGGITQSPKYLFRKEGQNVTLSCEQNLNHDAMYWYRQDPGQGLRLIYYSQIVNDFQKGDIAEGYSVSREKKESFPLTVTSAQKNPTAFYLCASSIVRGSYNEQFFGPGTRLTVL.

This clone showed up just a few times. This rearrangement joins TRBV4-2 to TRBJ1-2; D might be TRBD1 (5 bases). V was pared by 4 bases and J by 7 bases, with 22 bases between. This CDR3 is 16 amino acids long. Germline V gene data show CDR1 as LGHNA and CDR2 as YNFKEQ. The CDR3 sequence is CASSRTDRDFNSGYTF. The CDR3 region has the DNA TGTGCCAGCAGCCGAACTGACCGGGACTTTAATTCTGGCTACACCTTC.

Note on this clone: One end of the junction does not line up with germline, which may come from a read error. The rearrangement uses TRBV5-1 and TRBJ2-2; D unresolved. The CDR3 totals 11 residues. Germline V gene lookup returns CDR1 SGHRS and CDR2 YFSETQ. CDR3 sequence: CASRLAGELFF. In DNA, the CDR3 is TGCGCCAGCAGGTTGGCTGGGGAGCTGTTTTTT.

This clone showed up just once. The chain couples TRBV28 to TRBJ2-5; possible D gene TRBD1, 5 bases. V lost 1 base and J 0 bases, leaving 6 bases between the germline ends. The CDR3 loop spans 14 amino acids. Germline V gene sequence: CDR1 MDHEN, CDR2 SYDVKM. The CDR3 spells CASSLSGYQETQYF. DNA of the CDR3: TGTGCCAGCAGTTTATCAGGGTACCAAGAGACCCAGTACTTC.

The chain uses TRBV30 and TRBJ1-1; 9 nucleotides align to TRBD1. The CDR3 is 12 amino acids. The germline V gene has CDR1 GTSNPN and CDR2 SVGIG (reference sequence). J lost 8 bases, V lost 2 bases, and 3 bases had no gene match. Here the CDR3 reads CAWSIGQGEAFF. The CDR3 region has the DNA TGTGCCTGGAGTATCGGACAGGGGGAAGCTTTCTTT.

A remark on this clone: Because the CDR3 is missing its conserved closing phenylalanine or tryptophan, this is likely a read error. The chain employs TRBV29-1 and TRBJ2-7; the D gene is possibly TRBD1 (5 bases). Trimming removed 4 bases from V and 5 bases from J, with 15 bases in between. Germline lookup yields CDR1 SQVTM and CDR2 ANQGSEA. There are 13 residues in the CDR3. CDR3 sequence: CSVVRTRRHEQYS. The CDR3 bases are TGCAGCGTTGTACGGACAAGGAGACACGAGCAGTACTCC.

The rearrangement joins TRBV7-6 to TRBJ2-7, with D possibly being TRBD2 (5 bases). Germline V lookup: CDR1 SGHVS, CDR2 FNYEAQ. V was clipped by 5 bases and J by 5 bases, with 10 bases between them. The CDR3 is made up of 12 amino acids. DNA for the CDR3: TGTGCCAGCAGCACGGGAATCCACGAGCAGTACTTC. It specifies CASSTGIHEQYF. Filled out from reference TRBV7-6 and TRBJ2-7, the complete variable domain reads GAGVSQSPRYKVTKRGQDVALRCDPISGHVSLYWYRQALGQGPEFLTYFNYEAQQDKSGLPNDRFSAERPEGSISTLTIQRTEQRDSAMYRCASSTGIHEQYFGPGTRLTVT.

The chain recombines TRBV18 with TRBJ1-2; tentatively, D is TRBD1 (5 bases). This CDR3 contains 15 residues. Germline-derived CDR1 and CDR2 are KGHSH and LQKENI. V was pared by 3 bases and J by 2 bases, with 13 bases between. The CDR3 spells CASSPLTAGNYGYTF. The CDR3, as DNA: TGTGCCAGCTCACCTTTAACCGCAGGGAACTATGGCTACACCTTC.

This CDR3 is CASSLGTGALGYTF. CDR3 in DNA: TGTGCCAGCAGCCTTGGGACGGGGGCGCTTGGCTACACCTTC. The chain is built from TRBV7-2 and TRBJ1-2; possibly TRBD1 for D (6 bases). V was clipped by 5 bases and J by 7 bases, with 17 bases between them. The CDR3 loop spans 14 amino acids. Germline values: CDR1 SGHTA, CDR2 FQGNSA.